A selection of T cell receptor beta chains follows, all from one sample in a study of blood T cell repertoires in COVID-19. Data came from immunoSEQ multiplex PCR; TCRdb stores just in-frame clones and leaves some out. Here the sample spans over 150,000 clones, 82% being singletons. Material for sequencing was peripheral blood. These receptors were obtained from a woman older than 75 with active or convalescent COVID-19. CDR3s include the opening cysteine and the closing phenylalanine or tryptophan. Each record gives: clone size, D gene, V gene, J gene, CDR3 DNA, CDR3 protein. A D gene is named only where the DNA matches it firmly. Rows may omit the clone size; those that give it use once, few, many or a size class.

clone_size: once; d_call: TRBD1; v_call: TRBV9; j_call: TRBJ1-6; cdr3_nt: TGTGCCAGCAGGCAGGGACAGGGGGGCACTAATTCACCCCTCCACTTT; cdr3_aa: CASRQGQGGTNSPLHF
clone_size: NA; d_call: NA; v_call: TRBV7-3; j_call: TRBJ1-1; cdr3_nt: TGTGCCAGCAGCTACGAGAGGAGCGGCGAAGCTTTCTTT; cdr3_aa: CASSYERSGEAFF
clone_size: NA; d_call: NA; v_call: TRBV9; j_call: TRBJ1-3; cdr3_nt: TGTGCCAGCAGCGTAGTCCCAGGAGGGGGAAACACCATATATTTT; cdr3_aa: CASSVVPGGGNTIYF
clone_size: NA; d_call: NA; v_call: TRBV6-5; j_call: TRBJ1-2; cdr3_nt: TGTGCCAGCACACGAACAGGGAACTATGGCTACACCTTC; cdr3_aa: CASTRTGNYGYTF
clone_size: once; d_call: NA; v_call: TRBV28; j_call: TRBJ2-5; cdr3_nt: TGTGCCAGCAGCCCGACTAGTTGGGAGACCCAGTACTTC; cdr3_aa: CASSPTSWETQYF
clone_size: NA; d_call: NA; v_call: TRBV6-1; j_call: TRBJ1-4; cdr3_nt: TGTGCCAGCAGTGAACCAGGGATGGATGAAAAACTGTTTTTT; cdr3_aa: CASSEPGMDEKLFF
clone_size: NA; d_call: NA; v_call: TRBV2; j_call: TRBJ1-2; cdr3_nt: TGTGCCAGCAGTGGCGGTCCGACAGTCCTCTATGGCTACACCTTC; cdr3_aa: CASSGGPTVLYGYTF
clone_size: NA; d_call: TRBD1; v_call: TRBV2; j_call: TRBJ1-5; cdr3_nt: TGTGCCAGCAGCACACAGGGGGATCAGCCCCAGCATTTT; cdr3_aa: CASSTQGDQPQHF
clone_size: few; d_call: NA; v_call: TRBV5-4; j_call: TRBJ1-1; cdr3_nt: TGTGCCAGCAGCTTGTCCCCTACAGTGAACACTGAAGCTTTCTTT; cdr3_aa: CASSLSPTVNTEAFF
clone_size: NA; d_call: TRBD1; v_call: TRBV5-1; j_call: TRBJ1-2; cdr3_nt: TGCGCCAGCAGCCGCACAGGGGGGGACTATGGCTACACCTTC; cdr3_aa: CASSRTGGDYGYTF
clone_size: NA; d_call: TRBD1; v_call: TRBV6-5; j_call: TRBJ1-5; cdr3_nt: TGTGCCAGCGCTACAGGGGGCCAGCCCCAGCATTTT; cdr3_aa: CASATGGQPQHF
clone_size: NA; d_call: TRBD1; v_call: TRBV5-1; j_call: TRBJ2-7; cdr3_nt: TGCGCCAGCAGCTTGAGGCCCGGACAGGGCAGCTCCTACGAGCAGTACTTC; cdr3_aa: CASSLRPGQGSSYEQYF
clone_size: NA; d_call: TRBD1; v_call: TRBV4-1; j_call: TRBJ1-2; cdr3_nt: TGCGCCAGCAGCCAGCGACAGGGCCAGACTCCCTATGGCTACACCTTC; cdr3_aa: CASSQRQGQTPYGYTF
clone_size: NA; d_call: NA; v_call: TRBV28; j_call: TRBJ2-5; cdr3_nt: TGTGCCAGCAGGACAGCCGCAGAGACCCAGTACTTC; cdr3_aa: CASRTAAETQYF
clone_size: NA; d_call: TRBD2; v_call: TRBV7-9; j_call: TRBJ2-5; cdr3_nt: TGTGCCAGCAGCCCGGCGGCAAGCGGGAGCCAAGAGACCCAGTACTTC; cdr3_aa: CASSPAASGSQETQYF
clone_size: once; d_call: NA; v_call: TRBV9; j_call: TRBJ2-1; cdr3_nt: TGTGCCAGCAGCGTAGGGGCAGCGGGCTTTTACAATGAGCAGTTCTTC; cdr3_aa: CASSVGAAGFYNEQFF
clone_size: NA; d_call: NA; v_call: TRBV19; j_call: TRBJ2-5; cdr3_nt: TGTGCCAGTAGTCCCGGGGACCAAGAGACCCAGTACTTC; cdr3_aa: CASSPGDQETQYF
clone_size: NA; d_call: NA; v_call: TRBV5-3; j_call: TRBJ1-6; cdr3_nt: TGTGCCAGAAGCTTCAATGTCCCGGGGAATTCACCCCTCCACTTT; cdr3_aa: CARSFNVPGNSPLHF
clone_size: NA; d_call: NA; v_call: TRBV28; j_call: TRBJ2-3; cdr3_nt: TGTGCCAGCAGTGCGACAGGAAGCACAGATACGCAGTATTTT; cdr3_aa: CASSATGSTDTQYF
clone_size: NA; d_call: TRBD1; v_call: TRBV6-5; j_call: TRBJ1-2; cdr3_nt: TGTGCCAGCAGAAAGGGGGCAAATGGCTACACCTTC; cdr3_aa: CASRKGANGYTF
clone_size: NA; d_call: TRBD1; v_call: TRBV3-1/TRBV3-2; j_call: TRBJ1-2; cdr3_nt: TGTGCCAGCAGCCAAGCGGGCAGGGGGCTCTATGGCTACACCTTC; cdr3_aa: CASSQAGRGLYGYTF
clone_size: NA; d_call: NA; v_call: TRBV11-2; j_call: TRBJ1-1; cdr3_nt: TGTGCCAGCAGCCCCCGGACAGACATGAACACTGAAGCTTTCTTT; cdr3_aa: CASSPRTDMNTEAFF
clone_size: NA; d_call: TRBD1; v_call: TRBV3-1/TRBV3-2; j_call: TRBJ1-1; cdr3_nt: TGTGCCAGCAGCCCACCTGCGGTTGGGACAGGAGGTAGCACTGAAGCTTTCTTT; cdr3_aa: CASSPPAVGTGGSTEAFF
clone_size: few; d_call: NA; v_call: TRBV7-8; j_call: TRBJ1-1; cdr3_nt: TGTGCCAGCAGCCCGAGACAGAGATCTTCTGCTGAAGCTTTCTTT; cdr3_aa: CASSPRQRSSAEAFF
clone_size: once; d_call: TRBD2; v_call: TRBV24-1; j_call: TRBJ2-3; cdr3_nt: TGTGCCACCAGAGGTACACTAGCGGGGGACACAGATACGCAGTATTTT; cdr3_aa: CATRGTLAGDTDTQYF
clone_size: NA; d_call: NA; v_call: TRBV9; j_call: TRBJ1-4; cdr3_nt: TGTGCCAGCAGCGGAGCGGGCCAGGCAACTAATGAAAAACTGTTTTTT; cdr3_aa: CASSGAGQATNEKLFF
clone_size: once; d_call: TRBD2; v_call: TRBV5-1; j_call: TRBJ2-2; cdr3_nt: TGCGCCAGCAGCAAACTAGCGATCGGGGAGCTGTTTTTT; cdr3_aa: CASSKLAIGELFF
clone_size: once; d_call: NA; v_call: TRBV7-2; j_call: TRBJ2-2; cdr3_nt: TGTGCCAGCAGGAGAGCGGCATCGAACACCGGGGAGCTGTTTTTT; cdr3_aa: CASRRAASNTGELFF
clone_size: NA; d_call: NA; v_call: TRBV9; j_call: TRBJ2-1; cdr3_nt: TGTGCCAGCAGCGTAGATCTCCTCAATGAGCAGTTCTTC; cdr3_aa: CASSVDLLNEQFF
clone_size: NA; d_call: NA; v_call: TRBV30; j_call: TRBJ2-7; cdr3_nt: TGTGCCTGGAGTGTACAATCCTACGAGCAGTACTTC; cdr3_aa: CAWSVQSYEQYF
clone_size: NA; d_call: NA; v_call: TRBV28; j_call: TRBJ2-7; cdr3_nt: TGTGCCAGCAGTTTGGGGGGAAGGGACGAGCAGTACTTC; cdr3_aa: CASSLGGRDEQYF
clone_size: NA; d_call: NA; v_call: TRBV19; j_call: TRBJ2-3; cdr3_nt: TGTGCCAGTAGTCGGGTGGAGAACACAGATACGCAGTATTTT; cdr3_aa: CASSRVENTDTQYF
clone_size: NA; d_call: TRBD1; v_call: TRBV18; j_call: TRBJ1-4; cdr3_nt: TGTGCCAGCTCACGGGACAGGGGCGAGGAAAAACTGTTTTTT; cdr3_aa: CASSRDRGEEKLFF
clone_size: NA; d_call: TRBD1; v_call: TRBV7-3; j_call: TRBJ1-2; cdr3_nt: TGTGCCAGCAGCGCCCGACAGGGTCATGGCTACACCTTC; cdr3_aa: CASSARQGHGYTF
clone_size: NA; d_call: NA; v_call: TRBV12-3/TRBV12-4; j_call: TRBJ1-1; cdr3_nt: TGTGCCAGCGGAGGCACGGGGGGCACTGAAGCTTTCTTT; cdr3_aa: CASGGTGGTEAFF
clone_size: NA; d_call: NA; v_call: TRBV29-1; j_call: TRBJ1-1; cdr3_nt: TGCAGCGTTCAGGCGGGTGAAGCTTTCTTT; cdr3_aa: CSVQAGEAFF
clone_size: NA; d_call: TRBD1; v_call: TRBV2; j_call: TRBJ1-1; cdr3_nt: TGTGCCAGCAGCGAGGGGACAGGGTGGATTGCTTTCTTT; cdr3_aa: CASSEGTGWIAFF
clone_size: many; d_call: TRBD1; v_call: TRBV12-3/TRBV12-4; j_call: TRBJ1-4; cdr3_nt: TGTGCCAGCAGTCCTGACAGGGGGGGACTGTTTTTT; cdr3_aa: CASSPDRGGLFF
clone_size: NA; d_call: TRBD1; v_call: TRBV6-5; j_call: TRBJ1-4; cdr3_nt: TGTGCCAGCAGTTCGAGGACAGGGACTAATGAAAAACTGTTTTTT; cdr3_aa: CASSSRTGTNEKLFF
clone_size: NA; d_call: TRBD1; v_call: TRBV19; j_call: TRBJ2-2; cdr3_nt: TGTGCCAGCAGACAGGGGACGAACACCGGGGAGCTGTTTTTT; cdr3_aa: CASRQGTNTGELFF